These T cell receptor beta chains were read from a single sample in a study of T cell responses to AZD1222 COVID-19 vaccine. The assay was immunoSEQ multiplex PCR, and TCRdb's table has in-frame clones only and misses some. The sample consists of roughly 120,000 clones, approximately 83% of them appearing once. Sample: peripheral blood, taken on day 0 of MenACWY control vaccination. These receptors all come from an adult in good health. The CDR3 runs from the conserved cysteine through the conserved F or W. D genes are given only for firm matches. Clone size is given for some rows only: seen once, a few or many times, or a class if the clone is expanded.

NA	TRBV11-3	TRBJ2-3	TRBD1	CASSRSGTGLDTQYF	TGTGCCAGCAGTCGATCCGGGACAGGTTTGGATACGCAGTATTTT
NA	TRBV18	TRBJ2-7	TRBD1	CASSTGQGEQYF	TGTGCCAGCTCGACAGGGCAAGGCGAGCAGTACTTC
NA	TRBV19	TRBJ2-6	NA	CASSMWGSGANVLTF	TGTGCCAGTAGTATGTGGGGCTCTGGGGCCAACGTCCTGACTTTC
NA	TRBV7-2	TRBJ1-6	TRBD1	CASSLRQGVSPLHF	TGTGCCAGCAGCTTGCGACAGGGAGTCTCACCCCTCCACTTT
once	TRBV19	TRBJ1-1	NA	CASRDFSDRNTEAFF	TGTGCCAGTAGGGACTTCTCGGACAGGAACACTGAAGCTTTCTTT
NA	TRBV18	TRBJ1-1	NA	CASSPRGDRLNTEAFF	TGTGCCAGCTCACCACGGGGGGATAGATTGAACACTGAAGCTTTCTTT
NA	TRBV11-2	TRBJ1-1	NA	CASSLARGEAAEAFF	TGTGCCAGCAGCTTAGCCCGGGGGGAGGCCGCTGAAGCTTTCTTT
NA	TRBV4-2	TRBJ2-7	TRBD2	CASGNTERGVYEQYF	TGTGCCAGCGGAAACACCGAGCGGGGGGTATACGAGCAGTACTTC
NA	TRBV7-6	TRBJ2-1	TRBD2	CASSVSSGGGLSRSNEQFF	TGTGCCAGCAGCGTATCTAGCGGGGGGGGCTTAAGCCGATCCAATGAGCAGTTCTTC
NA	TRBV7-9	TRBJ1-4	NA	CASSLSGTNEKLFF	TGTGCCAGCAGCTTATCGGGGACTAATGAAAAACTGTTTTTT
NA	TRBV10-1	TRBJ1-5	TRBD1	CATQDRANSNQPQHF	TGCGCCACCCAGGACAGGGCTAATAGCAATCAGCCCCAGCATTTT
NA	TRBV4-3	TRBJ2-3	NA	CASSQDSRSTDTQYF	TGCGCCAGCAGCCAAGATTCCAGATCCACAGATACGCAGTATTTT
NA	TRBV28	TRBJ1-1	NA	CASSLLGGDTEAFF	TGTGCCAGCAGTTTACTTGGGGGGGACACTGAAGCTTTCTTT
once	TRBV4-3	TRBJ1-2	NA	CASSRDRAYVGGYTF	TGCGCCAGCAGCCGAGACCGGGCGTACGTTGGTGGCTACACCTTC
NA	TRBV9	TRBJ1-2	TRBD1	CASSVEDRGYGYTF	TGTGCCAGCAGCGTAGAAGACAGGGGCTATGGCTACACCTTC
NA	TRBV6-6	TRBJ2-2	TRBD1	CASSQGESGELFF	TGTGCCAGCAGCCAGGGGGAGTCCGGGGAGCTGTTTTTT
NA	TRBV5-4	TRBJ1-6	NA	CASSLLLGRNLHF	TGTGCCAGCAGCTTGTTGTTGGGCAGGAACCTCCACTTT
NA	TRBV6-2/TRBV6-3	TRBJ2-2	NA	CASSLRSNTGELFF	TGTGCCAGCAGTCTTCGTTCAAACACCGGGGAGCTGTTTTTT
NA	TRBV3-1/TRBV3-2	TRBJ1-2	NA	CASSQDSGGSGYTF	TGTGCCAGCAGCCAAGATTCGGGGGGGAGCGGCTACACCTTC
NA	TRBV28	TRBJ1-2	TRBD1	CATMVRQGKNYGYTF	TGTGCCACGATGGTCAGACAGGGAAAAAACTATGGCTACACCTTC
NA	TRBV19	TRBJ2-3	NA	CASIDRSGSTDTQYF	TGTGCCAGTATAGACCGATCGGGGAGCACAGATACGCAGTATTTT
NA	TRBV30	TRBJ1-5	NA	CAWSLRDNQPQHF	TGTGCCTGGAGTCTGAGGGACAATCAGCCCCAGCATTTT
NA	TRBV6-1	TRBJ2-1	NA	CASSEDPDEPYNEQFF	TGTGCCAGCAGTGAGGACCCGGACGAGCCCTACAATGAGCAGTTCTTC
NA	TRBV24-1	TRBJ2-1	TRBD2	CATGLAGPYNEQFF	TGTGCCACCGGACTAGCGGGACCCTACAATGAGCAGTTCTTC
NA	TRBV6-4	TRBJ2-7	NA	CASSDCRVRDSYEQYF	TGTGCCAGCAGTGACTGCCGGGTCAGGGACTCCTACGAGCAGTACTTC
NA	TRBV27	TRBJ1-2	TRBD1	CASAGTGNYGYTF	TGTGCCAGCGCCGGGACAGGGAACTATGGCTACACCTTC
NA	TRBV28	TRBJ1-2	NA	CASSLGGDSYGYTF	TGTGCCAGCAGTTTAGGAGGAGATAGCTATGGCTACACCTTC
NA	TRBV18	TRBJ1-1	NA	CASSPVTIMNTEAFF	TGTGCCAGCTCACCAGTCACTATTATGAACACTGAAGCTTTCTTT
NA	TRBV6-5	TRBJ2-7	TRBD1	CATGTGAYEQYF	TGTGCCACGGGGACAGGGGCCTACGAGCAGTACTTC
NA	TRBV19	TRBJ1-5	NA	CASSITGPLNQPQHF	TGTGCCAGTAGTATAACAGGCCCCTTAAATCAGCCCCAGCATTTT
NA	TRBV19	TRBJ1-5	NA	CASSISGRAILNQPQHF	TGTGCCAGTAGTATATCCGGCAGGGCTATATTAAATCAGCCCCAGCATTTT
NA	TRBV7-2	TRBJ2-7	NA	CASSLMSGPSYEQYF	TGTGCCAGCAGCTTAATGTCAGGGCCCTCCTACGAGCAGTACTTC
NA	TRBV20-1	TRBJ1-1	NA	CSAPRPHEAFF	TGCAGTGCCCCGCGGCCCCATGAAGCTTTCTTT
NA	TRBV3-1/TRBV3-2	TRBJ1-4	NA	CASSPLNEKLFF	TGTGCCAGCAGCCCCTTAAATGAAAAACTGTTTTTT
NA	TRBV5-4	TRBJ2-7	TRBD1	CASSPDRGSYEQYF	TGTGCCAGCAGCCCGGACAGGGGATCCTACGAGCAGTACTTC
NA	TRBV6-1	TRBJ2-5	NA	CASSEVEEETQYF	TGTGCCAGCAGTGAAGTAGAAGAAGAGACCCAGTACTTC
few	TRBV29-1	TRBJ2-7	NA	CSVGGLSYEQYF	TGCAGCGTTGGGGGCCTCTCCTACGAGCAGTACTTC
NA	TRBV14	TRBJ2-5	TRBD2	CASSQGIRAGGQETQYF	TGTGCCAGCAGCCAAGGAATTCGAGCGGGGGGCCAAGAGACCCAGTACTTC
NA	TRBV11-2	TRBJ1-4	TRBD1	CASSLGQGPTNEKLFF	TGTGCCAGCAGCCTCGGACAGGGCCCAACTAATGAAAAACTGTTTTTT
once	TRBV3-1/TRBV3-2	TRBJ2-1	TRBD2	CASSPRSAGGQVSYNEQFF	TGTGCCAGCAGCCCTAGGTCGGCGGGGGGGCAGGTGTCCTACAATGAGCAGTTCTTC
NA	TRBV9	TRBJ2-7	NA	CASSLGQPPYEQYF	TGTGCCAGCAGCCTCGGACAACCTCCCTACGAGCAGTACTTC
NA	TRBV28	TRBJ1-2	TRBD1	CASSPPDREVGYTF	TGTGCCAGCAGCCCTCCCGACAGGGAGGTAGGCTACACCTTC
NA	TRBV29-1	TRBJ2-5	NA	CSVEGSVQETQYF	TGCAGCGTTGAAGGTAGCGTACAAGAGACCCAGTACTTC
NA	TRBV18	TRBJ2-3	NA	CASSPTRRDTQYF	TGTGCCAGCTCACCCACAAGGCGGGATACGCAGTATTTT
NA	TRBV11-3	TRBJ2-3	NA	CASSLEGPLSTDTQYF	TGTGCCAGCAGCTTAGAAGGTCCCCTAAGCACAGATACGCAGTATTTT